This section outlines one TCR beta chain sequence together with its context. As originally analysed: Using reference gene primer amplification, nucleated cell counts were estimated. Profiling relied on immunoSEQ multiplex PCR, and the TCRdb table lists in-frame clones only, not all of them. That table furnishes V, J and clone size, whereas the DNA furnished D and trimming. The profile shows roughly 250,000 clones, around 90% of them singletons. This CDR3 contains 14 residues. Looked up from germline, CDR1 is KGHSH and CDR2 is LQKENI. Trimming cost V 3 bases and J 7 bases; bases outside gene matches: 6. The data are from a study of blood T cell repertoires in COVID-19. For the study at large: Samples representing acute and convalescent COVID-19 were sourced from the United States, Italy and Spain. Nucleic acid was either cDNA or gDNA, and it came from T cells, B-cell-depleted T cells, or PBMCs.

The chain recombines TRBV18 with TRBJ2-4; 7 bases align to TRBD1. The sample taken for sequencing was peripheral blood. This TCR was recovered from a woman in her 40s with acute or convalescent COVID-19. The CDR3 loop reads CASSPSDRVNIQYF. As DNA, the CDR3 is TGTGCCAGCTCACCCTCTGACAGGGTCAACATTCAGTACTTC.